The 14 T cell receptor beta chains below were found in one sample sequenced in a study of T cell changes during pregnancy in multiple sclerosis. Clones were sequenced by immunoSEQ multiplex PCR, and TCRdb holds only the in-frame ones, with some missing. The repertoire holds tens of thousands of clones, around 90% seen once, with about 0.37% in the top ten. The input for sequencing was CD4+ T cells from peripheral blood mononuclear cells, taken before pregnancy. These TCRs come from a female donor with multiple sclerosis, enrolled in a pregnancy study.

This chain links TRBV2 with TRBJ2-2; TRBD2 is a possible D gene (7 bases). This CDR3 has 15 amino acids. Germline values: CDR1 SNHLY, CDR2 FYNNEI. Trimming took off 6 bases at V and 3 bases at J, with 14 bases between the two ends. The CDR3 reads CASRGVGGDTGELFF. The CDR3 region has the DNA TGTGCCAGCAGGGGGGTAGGGGGGGACACCGGGGAGCTGTTTTTT.

The rearrangement uses TRBV27 and TRBJ2-7, with D possibly being TRBD1 (5 bases). V lost 5 bases and J lost 3, with 11 bases in between. CDR3 length: 13 amino acids. Germline values: CDR1 MNHEY, CDR2 SMNVEV (reference sequence). As DNA, the CDR3 is TGTGCCAGCAGTCCCTCACAGGACTACGAGCAGTACTTC. This encodes CASSPSQDYEQYF.

The chain has TRBV30 and TRBJ1-1; possible D gene TRBD1, 5 bases. The CDR3 length is 10 residues. The ends were cut back, 8 bases at V and 10 bases at J, with 14 bases in the middle. Germline V lookup: CDR1 GTSNPN, CDR2 SVGIG (reference sequence). Written as DNA, the CDR3 is TGTGCCGGGCTCAGGGTTCGAGCTTTCTTT. Translation gives CAGLRVRAFF.

The CDR3 bases are TGTGCCAGCAGTTCCTCCGGGACTCCGTCCTACGAGCAGTACTTC. This translates into CASSSSGTPSYEQYF. This chain connects TRBV28 to TRBJ2-7, with D possibly matching TRBD2 (6 bases). V was trimmed by 4 bases and J by 1 base, leaving 14 bases between them. Looked up from germline, CDR1 is MDHEN and CDR2 is SYDVKM. The CDR3 is 15 residues long.

The table lists this clone with a count of one. V gene TRBV29-1 combines with J gene TRBJ1-3; D perhaps matches TRBD1 (6 bases). This CDR3 region has 11 residues. Germline V gene data show CDR1 as SQVTM and CDR2 as ANQGSEA. V was shortened by 4 bases and J by 6 bases, with 7 bases between the two germline ends. CDR3 protein: CSVGQANTIYF. CDR3 DNA sequence: TGCAGCGTTGGACAGGCAAACACCATATATTTT. Filled out from reference TRBV29-1 and TRBJ1-3, the complete variable domain reads SAVISQKPSRDICQRGTSLTIQCQVDSQVTMMFWYRQQPGQSLTLIATANQGSEATYESGFVIDKFPISRPNLTFSTLTVSNMSPEDSSIYLCSVGQANTIYFGEGSWLTVV.

This chain links TRBV6-5 with TRBJ1-2; 8 bases fit TRBD1. The CDR3 contains 12 residues. The V and J ends lost 10 bases and 4 bases, in that order; junction bases with no gene match: 5. CDR1 and CDR2 from the germline V gene are MNHEY and SVGAGI. CDR3 residues: CATAGTGYGYTF. For the CDR3, the DNA is TGTGCCACTGCCGGGACAGGCTATGGCTACACCTTC.

The gene calls are TRBV10-2 and TRBJ2-7; 10 positions agree with TRBD1. Per germline, CDR1 WSHSY and CDR2 SAAADI. V shed 5 bases, J shed 4 bases, and the junction held 5 bases outside the gene matches. The CDR3 length is 14 residues. CDR3 loop: CASSRTGGRYEQYF. The CDR3 DNA reads TGCGCCAGCAGTCGGACAGGGGGTCGATACGAGCAGTACTTC.

The chain joins TRBV5-5 to TRBJ2-7, with 9 bases lining up with TRBD1. The CDR3 contains 16 residues. Germline trimming cut 4 bases from V and 4 bases from J; bases unmatched to any gene: 12. Germline V gives CDR1 SGHKS, CDR2 YYEKEE (reference sequence). The CDR3 region is CASSHLGDRGLYEQYF. CDR3 nucleotide sequence: TGTGCCAGCAGCCACCTGGGCGACAGGGGGTTATACGAGCAGTACTTC.

The rearrangement links TRBV4-1 to TRBJ2-1; D might be TRBD2 (6 bases). The CDR3 consists of 15 residues. Trimming took 4 bases from V and 0 from J, leaving 10 bases between them. Germline-derived CDR1 and CDR2 are MGHRA and YSYEKL. The CDR3 coding sequence is TGCGCCAGCAGCCTCCTCGGGAGCTCCTACAATGAGCAGTTCTTC. Amino acid sequence: CASSLLGSSYNEQFF.

J is TRBJ1-2 and V is TRBV19; the D gene is possibly TRBD1 (5 bases). V dropped 8 bases and J dropped 4 bases, with 29 bases sitting between them. The CDR3 runs to 18 residues. Per germline, CDR1 LNHDA and CDR2 SQIVND (reference sequence). In nucleotides, the CDR3 is TGTGCCAGTCTTAAATTTCCGACTCGGGCAGGGTCAGTCTATGGCTACACCTTC. Protein: CASLKFPTRAGSVYGYTF.

This clone was detected only a few times. This chain joins TRBV27 and TRBJ1-2; 7 positions match TRBD1. The length of the CDR3 is 14 residues. The V segment lost 3 bases and the J segment 3 bases; nucleotides outside the gene matches: 4. Germline lookup yields CDR1 MNHEY and CDR2 SMNVEV (reference sequence). DNA of the CDR3: TGTGCCAGCAGTTTGACAGGGAGTCACTATGGCTACACCTTC. This gives the protein CASSLTGSHYGYTF.

The V and J genes are TRBV5-4 and TRBJ2-2, with 8 nucleotides matching TRBD2. The CDR3 covers 15 residues. Germline assignment: CDR1 SGHNT and CDR2 YYREEE (reference sequence). Germline trimming cut 2 bases from V and 4 bases from J; bases unmatched to any gene: 4. The CDR3 is CASSLGLAGTGELFF. The DNA of the CDR3 is TGTGCCAGCAGCTTAGGCCTAGCGGGCACCGGGGAGCTGTTTTTT.

V is TRBV19 and J is TRBJ2-5; D gene uncertain. Germline assignment: CDR1 LNHDA and CDR2 SQIVND (reference sequence). CDR3 size: 13 residues. Trimming stripped 2 bases from V and 0 bases from J, with 4 bases between. Here the CDR3 reads CASSITNQETQYF. The CDR3, as DNA: TGTGCCAGTAGTATAACTAACCAAGAGACCCAGTACTTC. Combining the CDR3 with reference TRBV19 and TRBJ2-5 gives the whole variable domain DGGITQSPKYLFRKEGQNVTLSCEQNLNHDAMYWYRQDPGQGLRLIYYSQIVNDFQKGDIAEGYSVSREKKESFPLTVTSAQKNPTAFYLCASSITNQETQYFGPGTRLLVL.

The chain has TRBV11-1 and TRBJ2-6, with a tentative D call TRBD2 (6 bases). This CDR3 region has 18 residues. The V end was cut by 2 bases, the J end by 0 bases, with 14 bases between. Looked up from germline, CDR1 is SGHAT and CDR2 is FQDESV (reference sequence). The CDR3 loop reads CASSLSGLANSGANVLTF. The DNA for the CDR3 is TGTGCCAGCAGCTTATCGGGACTGGCAAACTCTGGGGCCAACGTCCTGACTTTC.